These T cell receptor beta chains were read from a single sample in a study of blood T cells in healthy people across ages. TCRdb reanalysed the 5' RACE reads using MiXCR and keeps one entry per CDR3 protein. This sample has roughly 1,800,000 distinct CDR3 sequences, with about 50% found just once. Input material: blood. These receptors were obtained from a woman in her forties in good health. Both conserved end residues are part of each CDR3. Fields, in order: D gene, J gene, CDR3 length, V gene, clone size, CDR3 DNA, CDR3 protein. D genes are given only for firm matches. Only part of the rows carry a size: once, few, many, or a class if the clone is expanded.

TRBD2 | TRBJ2-3 | 15 | TRBV12-3/TRBV12-4 | few | TGTGCCAGCAGTTCAAACTCAATAGCGGGAAATACGCAGTATTTT | CASSSNSIAGNTQYF
- | TRBJ2-7 | 15 | TRBV6-2/TRBV6-3 | - | TGTGCCAGCAGCATACAGGAGAGCTCCTACAATGAGCAGTACTTC | CASSIQESSYNEQYF
- | TRBJ1-5 | 13 | TRBV4-1 | - | TGCGCCAGCAGCCGCGGGGTCAATCAGCCCCAGCATTTT | CASSRGVNQPQHF
- | TRBJ2-7 | 14 | TRBV20-1 | few | TGCAGTGCTAGAGTCCAGGACTTCTCCTACGAGCAGTACTTC | CSARVQDFSYEQYF
TRBD1 | TRBJ1-1 | 16 | TRBV20-1 | - | TGCAGTGCTAGAGGCGGGACAGGTATGGGGGGCACTGAAGCTTTCTTT | CSARGGTGMGGTEAFF
TRBD1 | TRBJ1-2 | 13 | TRBV29-1 | - | TGCAGCGTTGATGTGGGACAGGCCTATGGCTACACCTTC | CSVDVGQAYGYTF
- | TRBJ2-1 | 12 | TRBV29-1 | few | TGCAGCGTTGGGGGACTCTACAATGAGCAGTTCTTC | CSVGGLYNEQFF
- | TRBJ1-1 | 14 | TRBV28 | - | TGTGCCAGCAGTTCCGGGACAATGAACACTGAAGCTTTCTTT | CASSSGTMNTEAFF
- | TRBJ2-7 | 18 | TRBV24-1 | - | TGTGCCACCAGTGATTTTGAGGACGGGCCATGGATGACGGATGAGCAGTACTTC | CATSDFEDGPWMTDEQYF
TRBD1 | TRBJ2-1 | 15 | TRBV6-1 | few | TGTGCCAGCAGTGACAGGGACAGGGTAAACAATGAGCAGTTCTTC | CASSDRDRVNNEQFF
TRBD2 | TRBJ2-5 | 13 | TRBV7-7 | few | TGTGCTTCGGTCGCTAGCGGGGCCGAGACCCAGTACTTC | CASVASGAETQYF
- | TRBJ2-5 | 15 | TRBV24-1 | once | TGTGCCACCAGTGATTCAAGCCTAGCTGCAGAGACCCAGTACTTC | CATSDSSLAAETQYF
- | TRBJ2-5 | 15 | TRBV2 | - | TGTGCCAGCAGTGAATACTGGACAAGGGGAGAGACCCAGTACTTC | CASSEYWTRGETQYF
TRBD1 | TRBJ1-4 | 15 | TRBV6-5 | - | TGTGCCAGCAGTGTTACGCCGGGACAGAATGAAAAACTGTTTTTT | CASSVTPGQNEKLFF
- | TRBJ1-2 | 14 | TRBV28 | - | TGTGCCAGCAGTTGGGCCGGGGATGACTATGGCTACACCTTC | CASSWAGDDYGYTF
- | TRBJ1-6 | 13 | TRBV5-1 | - | TGCGCCAGCAGCTTGGACCTCGATTCACCCCTCCACTTT | CASSLDLDSPLHF
- | TRBJ2-3 | 16 | TRBV6-5 | once | TGTGCCAGCAGTTACGCCGGGGGAACTAGCACAGATACGCAGTATTTT | CASSYAGGTSTDTQYF
TRBD2 | TRBJ2-5 | 15 | TRBV7-7 | - | TGTGCTAGCAGCGTAGGGGGACTAGCGGACCAACCCCAGTACTTC | CASSVGGLADQPQYF
- | TRBJ1-4 | 12 | TRBV29-1 | many | TGCAGCGTTGGACAGATAAATGAAAAACTGTTTTTT | CSVGQINEKLFF